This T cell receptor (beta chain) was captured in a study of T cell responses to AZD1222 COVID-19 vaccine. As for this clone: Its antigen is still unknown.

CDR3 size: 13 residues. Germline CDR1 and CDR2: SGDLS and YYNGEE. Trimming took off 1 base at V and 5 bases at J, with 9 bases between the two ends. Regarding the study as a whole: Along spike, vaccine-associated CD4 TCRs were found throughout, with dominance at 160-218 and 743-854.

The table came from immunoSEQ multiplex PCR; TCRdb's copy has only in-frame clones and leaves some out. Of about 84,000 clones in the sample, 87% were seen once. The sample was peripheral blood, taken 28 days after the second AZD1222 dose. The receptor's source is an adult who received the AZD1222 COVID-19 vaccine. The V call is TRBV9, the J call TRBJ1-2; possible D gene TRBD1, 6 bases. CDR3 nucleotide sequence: TGTGCCAGCAGCGTAACAGGGAAATATGGCTACACCTTC. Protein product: CASSVTGKYGYTF.